The 27 T cell receptor beta chains below were found in one sample sequenced in a study of blood T cell repertoires in COVID-19. Repertoires were generated with immunoSEQ multiplex PCR, while TCRdb's copy carries only in-frame clones and drops some. The profile shows over 85,000 clones, roughly four fifths of them singletons. The sequencing input was peripheral blood. The origin of the receptors is a man in his forties with active or convalescent COVID-19.

This clone has just one count. The CDR3 loop reads CASSTPTSGSYNEQFF. For the CDR3, the DNA is TGTGCCAGTAGTACCCCGACTAGTGGGTCCTACAATGAGCAGTTCTTC. The chain combines TRBV19 with TRBJ2-1, with a possible D match to TRBD2 (6 bases). Trimming left V 4 bases short and J 1 base short, with 14 bases between. Looked up from germline, CDR1 is LNHDA and CDR2 is SQIVND (reference sequence). The CDR3 is made up of 16 amino acids.

This chain connects TRBV7-3 to TRBJ2-6; 8 positions agree with TRBD2. After removal of 0 bases from V and 2 bases from J, the junction contained 3 bases not matched to a gene. The CDR3 covers 17 residues. CDR1 and CDR2 (germline): SGHTA, FQGTGA. CDR3 in DNA: TGTGCCAGCAGCTTAACGGGCGGGGGGCCTGGGGCCAACGTCCTGACTTTC. This gives the protein CASSLTGGGPGANVLTF.

The chain has TRBV5-6 and TRBJ2-3; D is ambiguous. Between the trimmed V and J ends, which lost 5 bases and 2 bases, there was a span of 15 bases. The CDR3 is 15 amino acids. Germline V lookup: CDR1 SGHDT, CDR2 YYEEEE. DNA of the CDR3: TGTGCCAGCAGGACTCTAGGAAAGTACACAGATACGCAGTATTTT. Translating gives CASRTLGKYTDTQYF.

The chain is built from TRBV2 and TRBJ2-1, with TRBD2 matching over 7 bases. Germline V gene data show CDR1 as SNHLY and CDR2 as FYNNEI. The CDR3 runs to 15 residues. The V and J ends lost 5 bases and 10 bases, in that order; junction bases with no gene match: 14. Written as DNA, the CDR3 is TGTGCCAGCAGTTCGAGCGGGGTTGATTCGTCCGAGCAGTTCTTC. Protein product: CASSSSGVDSSEQFF.

CDR3 DNA sequence: TGTGCCAGCAGTTACTCCGCAGCGGGTTCCTACGAGCAGTACTTC. Protein: CASSYSAAGSYEQYF. The V and J genes are TRBV6-5 and TRBJ2-7; D is possibly TRBD2 (6 bases). Germline V gene sequence: CDR1 MNHEY, CDR2 SVGAGI. Trimming took off 0 bases at V and 1 base at J, with 10 bases between the two ends. CDR3 length equals 15 residues.

This chain links TRBV3-1 (or the pseudogene TRBV3-2) with TRBJ1-4; D might be TRBD1 (5 bases). This CDR3 spans 15 amino acids. Trimming stripped 1 base from V and 5 bases from J, with 11 bases between. CDR1 and CDR2 (germline): LGHDT, YNNKEL (reference sequence). CDR3 protein: CASSQGGRGNEKLFF. The CDR3 DNA reads TGTGCCAGCAGCCAAGGTGGCCGGGGGAATGAAAAACTGTTTTTT.

The chain combines TRBV6-6 with TRBJ1-6; no clear D gene. Germline V CDR1 and CDR2: MNHNY, SVGAGI (reference sequence). The CDR3 sequence is 13 residues long. Trimming shortened V by 10 bases and J by 4 bases, and 11 bases separated the two germline ends. The CDR3 region has the DNA TGTGCCACACAGCCCCAATATAATTCACCCCTCCACTTT. It is translated as CATQPQYNSPLHF.

The rearrangement links TRBV7-9 to TRBJ2-5; 7 nucleotides line up with TRBD1. CDR1 and CDR2 (germline): SEHNR, FQNEAQ (reference sequence). The CDR3 length is 15 residues. Losses at the gene ends were 4 bases for V and 1 base for J; bases not matched to a gene: 6. The CDR3 spells CASSSTGTVQETQYF. CDR3 sequence (DNA): TGTGCCAGCAGCTCCACCGGGACAGTCCAAGAGACCCAGTACTTC.

The CDR3 DNA follows: TGCGCCAGCAGTCGGGATTCCGGAAACACCATATATTTT. Amino acid sequence: CASSRDSGNTIYF. The chain has TRBV5-1 and TRBJ1-3; D unresolved. The CDR3 contains 13 residues. V lost 5 bases and J 4 bases, leaving 10 bases between the germline ends. The germline V gene encodes CDR1 SGHRS and CDR2 YFSETQ.

The rearrangement links TRBV30 to TRBJ2-6; TRBD2 agrees at 7 bases. Germline values: CDR1 GTSNPN, CDR2 SVGIG (reference sequence). V was clipped by 3 bases and J by 1 base; unmatched bases: 9. There are 17 residues in the CDR3. CDR3 bases: TGTGCCTGGAGACGAGGGAGGGTGACGTCTGGGGCCAACGTCCTGACTTTC. It encodes CAWRRGRVTSGANVLTF.

In this sample, this clone turned up a few times. The chain combines TRBV13 with TRBJ1-2; D perhaps matches TRBD1 (5 bases). CDR3 size: 14 residues. The V end lost 2 bases, the J end lost 4 bases, and 11 bases lay between the germline ends. Germline V gives CDR1 PRHDT, CDR2 FYEKMQ (reference sequence). CDR3 nucleotides: TGTGCCAGCAGCTTACCCCCGGGGGGCTATGGCTACACCTTC. Translating it yields CASSLPPGGYGYTF.

The chain couples TRBV5-1 to TRBJ2-7; 9 positions match TRBD1. The V gene's germline CDR1 is SGHRS and CDR2 YFSETQ. This CDR3 comprises 15 residues. The junction had 3 bases not matched to a gene; V was cut back by 0 bases and J by 2 bases. The CDR3 loop reads CASSLVRQGAYEQYF. CDR3 sequence (DNA): TGCGCCAGCAGCTTGGTAAGACAGGGGGCCTACGAGCAGTACTTC.

This chain connects TRBV28 to TRBJ1-5, with D uncertain. Germline V gene sequence: CDR1 MDHEN, CDR2 SYDVKM. V lost 3 bases, J lost 7 bases, and 7 bases lay in between. This CDR3 has 12 residues. The CDR3: CASSLSGQPQHF. The CDR3 region has the DNA TGTGCCAGCAGTTTGTCGGGGCAGCCCCAGCATTTT.

The rearrangement uses TRBV24-1 and TRBJ2-6, with 9 bases that match TRBD1. The CDR3 loop spans 19 amino acids. The V gene end was trimmed by 4 bases and the J gene end by 1 base; junction bases not matched to a gene: 10. Germline CDR1 reads KGHDR; CDR2 reads SFDVKD. DNA of the CDR3: TGTGCCACCAGTGACCAAGTTGGGGACAGGGTATCTGGGGCCAACGTCCTGACTTTC. Its protein product is CATSDQVGDRVSGANVLTF.

The V call is TRBV7-2, the J call TRBJ2-1, with D tentatively TRBD2 (6 bases). Trimming shortened V by 5 bases and J by 0 bases, and 14 bases separated the two germline ends. Germline CDR1 is SGHTA and CDR2 is FQGNSA. The CDR3 has 16 amino acids. CDR3 amino acids: CASSGSGTVSYNEQFF. CDR3 DNA sequence: TGTGCCAGCAGCGGGTCCGGGACTGTCTCCTACAATGAGCAGTTCTTC.

CDR3 loop: CAWRGQGRGEKLFF. The CDR3 nucleotides read TGTGCCTGGAGAGGACAGGGAAGGGGTGAAAAACTGTTTTTT. J is TRBJ1-4 and V is TRBV30; TRBD1 matches at 8 bases. The trim removed 3 bases at V and 7 bases at J, leaving 7 bases unmatched. This CDR3 contains 14 residues. Germline V gene lookup returns CDR1 GTSNPN and CDR2 SVGIG (reference sequence).

The V gene is TRBV12-5, the J gene TRBJ1-3, with D possibly matching TRBD1 (5 bases). The CDR3 is 16 amino acids. V lost 9 bases to trimming and J lost 2 bases, with 20 bases between them. Germline loops: CDR1 LGHNT, CDR2 FRNRAP. CDR3 sequence: CASASSQAKTGNTIYF. Written as DNA, the CDR3 is TGTGCTAGCGCTTCCTCACAGGCTAAGACTGGAAACACCATATATTTT.

The rearrangement uses TRBV6-5 and TRBJ2-2; 7 bases map to TRBD2. CDR1 is MNHEY, CDR2 SVGAGI, per germline. Trimming removed 6 bases from V and 0 bases from J; junction bases left unmatched: 4. The CDR3 loop spans 15 amino acids. CDR3 nucleotide sequence: TGTGCCAGCAGGGTCGGGAGGCCGAACACCGGGGAGCTGTTTTTT. This translates into CASRVGRPNTGELFF.

In its sample, this clone was seen once. The chain couples TRBV7-2 to TRBJ1-2, with 9 positions matching TRBD1. Trimming took 0 bases from V and 5 from J; bases not matched to a gene: 4. Germline V gene data show CDR1 as SGHTA and CDR2 as FQGNSA. The CDR3 length is 15 residues. As DNA, the CDR3 is TGTGCCAGCAGCTTAGCGGGGACAGGGTTGTATGGCTACACCTTC. Its translation is CASSLAGTGLYGYTF.

The rearrangement links TRBV7-9 to TRBJ2-7; 9 nucleotides align to TRBD2. Germline assignment: CDR1 SEHNR and CDR2 FQNEAQ (reference sequence). The trim removed 6 bases at V and 2 bases at J, leaving 11 bases unmatched. The length of the CDR3 is 16 residues. The chain's CDR3 is CASSSRLAATPYEQYF. CDR3 DNA sequence: TGTGCCAGCAGTTCTAGACTAGCGGCGACGCCCTACGAGCAGTACTTC.

The chain is built from TRBV3-1 (or the pseudogene TRBV3-2) and TRBJ1-5; TRBD1 agrees at 11 bases. The CDR3 length is 17 residues. From germline, CDR1 is LGHDT and CDR2 YNNKEL (reference sequence). After removal of 3 bases from V and 5 bases from J, the junction contained 9 bases not matched to a gene. Here the CDR3 DNA reads TGTGCCAGCAGCCAGAGGGGGGGACAGGGGGTACATCAGCCCCAGCATTTT. Encoded protein: CASSQRGGQGVHQPQHF.

The V and J genes are TRBV6-5 and TRBJ1-5; 7 bases are shared with TRBD1. Trimming at V came to 6 bases and at J to 6 bases, leaving 8 bases not matched to a gene. CDR1 MNHEY and CDR2 SVGAGI come from the germline V gene. The CDR3 consists of 14 residues. Here the CDR3 DNA reads TGTGCCAGCAGAAAGGCAGGGGGTTCTCAGCCCCAGCATTTT. Amino acid sequence: CASRKAGGSQPQHF.

This chain uses TRBV4-1 with TRBJ1-5, with D perhaps TRBD1 (5 bases). The CDR3 is made up of 13 amino acids. Germline loops: CDR1 MGHRA, CDR2 YSYEKL. Trimming removed 6 bases from V and 0 bases from J, with 6 bases in between. The CDR3 coding sequence is TGCGCCAGCAGTCAGGGTAGCAATCAGCCCCAGCATTTT. This gives the protein CASSQGSNQPQHF.

J is TRBJ1-1 and V is TRBV30; 9 nucleotides match TRBD1. Germline V gene lookup returns CDR1 GTSNPN and CDR2 SVGIG (reference sequence). The V gene end was trimmed by 4 bases and the J gene end by 2 bases; junction bases not matched to a gene: 8. CDR3 length: 15 amino acids. This chain's CDR3 is CAWTPGTGYNTEAFF. The DNA for the CDR3 is TGTGCCTGGACCCCCGGGACAGGGTATAACACTGAAGCTTTCTTT.

This chain joins TRBV4-2 and TRBJ2-1; 7 bases align to TRBD2. Germline assignment: CDR1 LGHNA and CDR2 YNFKEQ. V was clipped by 4 bases and J by 3 bases; unmatched bases: 9. The CDR3 extends over 16 amino acids. CDR3 protein: CASSRRSGDVYNEQFF. The DNA of the CDR3 is TGTGCCAGCAGCCGTCGGAGCGGGGATGTCTACAATGAGCAGTTCTTC.

V usage is TRBV25-1 and J usage is TRBJ1-1, with TRBD1 matching over 8 bases. The CDR3 is made up of 16 amino acids. The ends lost 0 bases at V and 2 bases at J; junction bases unmatched: 5. Germline CDR1 MGHDK, CDR2 SYGVNS. This CDR3 is CASSEYGDRLNTEAFF. In nucleotides, the CDR3 is TGTGCCAGCAGTGAATATGGGGACAGGCTAAACACTGAAGCTTTCTTT.

The table lists this clone with a count of one. V usage is TRBV13 and J usage is TRBJ2-7; D is undetermined. Germline assignment: CDR1 PRHDT and CDR2 FYEKMQ (reference sequence). Trimming shortened V by 3 bases and J by 5 bases, and 8 bases separated the two germline ends. This CDR3 has 12 residues. The CDR3 spells CASSFTVHEQYF. The CDR3, as DNA: TGTGCCAGCAGCTTTACAGTCCACGAGCAGTACTTC.